The T cell receptor (beta chain) described here comes from a study of glioma-infiltrating T cells after dendritic cell vaccination. Across the whole study: Patients had newly diagnosed or recurrent glioblastoma and received dendritic cell vaccines. The study's findings and limits: Longer survival after dendritic cell vaccination followed higher pretreatment TIL content.

In regard to this clone: Its antigen is as yet unknown.

Some clones are missing from TCRdb's copy, which holds only in-frame ones; the method was immunoSEQ multiplex PCR. The table has just under 60,000 clones, roughly 80% seen once; the top ten hold more than 15%. Germline CDR1 is MGHRA and CDR2 is YSYEKL. Deletions cut 4 bases from V and 3 bases from J, with 16 bases between. The CDR3 extends over 15 amino acids. Sample time point: after dendritic cell vaccination, including at tumor progression/relapse. The material was blood, obtained after dendritic cell vaccination. The clonotype was recovered from a human donor with glioblastoma. The genes are TRBV4-1 and TRBJ2-7; a possible D gene is TRBD1 (6 bases). CDR3 amino acids: CASSPGVDSLYEQYF. The DNA of the CDR3 is TGCGCCAGCAGCCCCGGGGTGGACAGCCTCTACGAGCAGTACTTC.